The clone carrying this T cell receptor (beta chain) was counted only a few times. Using unique molecular identifiers, the investigators prepared the TCRbeta library. Via MiXCR, TCRdb re-called the PCR reads, giving one row per CDR3 protein. This table holds just under 550,000 distinct CDR3 sequences, around 16% found once. This CDR3 has 13 amino acids. V lost 3 bases, J lost 3 bases, and 8 bases lay in between. Germline values: CDR1 MNHEY, CDR2 SMNVEV (reference sequence). The sample belongs to a study of T-cell reconstitution after alpha-beta-depleted transplantation in children. Sequencing was performed on PBMCs from the stem cell graft donor, taken from the stem cell graft. J is TRBJ1-2 and V is TRBV27; D is undetermined. The TCR was taken from a human donor who donated a stem cell graft to a child with acute lymphoblastic leukemia. Here the CDR3 reads CASSFGGHYGYTF. The CDR3 DNA follows: TGTGCCAGCAGTTTCGGCGGTCACTATGGCTACACCTTC.